The clone carrying this T cell receptor (beta chain) was observed a few times. As yet, its antigen is unknown. This sample stems from a study of T-cell memory formation after mild COVID-19. Whole-study context: There were largely donor-specific TCR clusters.

Germline CDR1 and CDR2: LGHNA and YSLEER. This CDR3 region has 16 residues. V was shortened by 1 base and J by 6 bases, with 13 bases between the two germline ends. Using its own MiXCR run on the 5' RACE reads, TCRdb lists one record per CDR3 protein. Found here are about 55,000 distinct CDR3 sequences, 9.5% of them singletons; the top ten hold around 1.2%. General study findings and limits: The pre-infection memory compartment contained some responding clones, suggesting cross-reactive memory joined.

This chain links TRBV4-3 with TRBJ1-6; D remains ambiguous. This clonotype was sampled from a man aged 18 to 35 who had mild COVID-19 (a few samples of this study predate the infection). Cell type and time point are not known. The sequenced sample consisted of PBMCs or a T cell subset sorted from them (not recorded which). The CDR3 DNA reads as TGCGCCAGCAGCCAAGGAAACGGCGCGATTAATTCACCCCTCCACTTT. It encodes CASSQGNGAINSPLHF.